This T cell receptor beta chain was recovered during a study of response to subunit inactivated influenza vaccine. The CDR3 is 13 amino acids. V gave up 6 bases and J gave up 1 base, with 6 bases separating them. Germline-derived CDR1 and CDR2 are MNHEY and SVGEGT. Each CDR3 protein is one row after TCRdb ran MiXCR on the RT-PCR reads. The table has around 580,000 distinct CDR3 sequences, 12% seen once; the top ten hold roughly 10%. Findings and caveats of the study: The authors put forward the suggestion that each seasonal influenza vaccination may bring in only a limited number of new T cells.

Remarks on this clonotype: Its antigen is not known.

V gene TRBV6-2 or TRBV6-3 combines with J gene TRBJ2-2, with D hard to call. The TCR comes from a man aged 50 or older who received an inactivated influenza vaccine. The sequences come from PBMCs from blood, collected on the day of vaccination. DNA of the CDR3: TGTGCCAGCAGGCGAATGAACACCGGGGAGCTGTTTTTT. It is translated as CASRRMNTGELFF.